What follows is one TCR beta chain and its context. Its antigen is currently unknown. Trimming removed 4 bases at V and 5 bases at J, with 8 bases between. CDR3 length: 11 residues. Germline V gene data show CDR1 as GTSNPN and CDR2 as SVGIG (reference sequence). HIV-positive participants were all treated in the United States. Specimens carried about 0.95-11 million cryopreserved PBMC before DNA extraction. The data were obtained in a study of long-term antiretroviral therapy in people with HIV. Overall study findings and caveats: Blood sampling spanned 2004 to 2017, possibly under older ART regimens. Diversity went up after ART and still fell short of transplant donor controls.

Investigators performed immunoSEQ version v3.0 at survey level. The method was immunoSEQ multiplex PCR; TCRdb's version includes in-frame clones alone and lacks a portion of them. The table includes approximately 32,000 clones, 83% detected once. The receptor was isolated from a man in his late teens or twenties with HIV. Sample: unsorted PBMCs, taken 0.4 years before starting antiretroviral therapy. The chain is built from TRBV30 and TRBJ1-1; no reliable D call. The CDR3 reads CAWNGETEAFF. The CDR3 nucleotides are TGTGCCTGGAACGGGGAGACTGAAGCTTTCTTT.